This T cell receptor (beta chain) is from a study of T cells in lung cancer brain metastases. On the study more broadly: Most of the 20 patients had smoked, with a median of about 38 pack-years. Most patients, about 90% of the roughly 20, got no therapy between primary and metastasis resection.

The germline CDR1 and CDR2 sequences are SGHTA and FQGTGA. This CDR3 spans 16 amino acids. The V and J ends lost 3 bases and 6 bases, in that order; junction bases with no gene match: 8. On this clone: The antigen is not known.

The repertoire was sequenced with immunoSEQ multiplex PCR; TCRdb's copy has only in-frame clones and lacks some. The sample yields around 2,500 clones, around 90% seen once. General study points: Paired lesions shared few clones; most were lesion-specific (mean Morisita approximately 0.25).

This clonotype was sampled from a man in his 70s with non-small cell lung cancer that had spread to the brain. This sequence joins TRBV7-3 and TRBJ2-1; 10 nucleotides line up with TRBD2. Sequenced material: tumor tissue from a brain metastasis. The CDR3 sequence is CASSLVASGRGNEQFF. The CDR3 DNA sequence: TGTGCCAGCAGCTTGGTCGCTAGCGGGAGAGGCAATGAGCAGTTCTTC.